This entry concerns a single TCR beta chain. This clone came up once. Its antigen target is currently unknown. There are no base qualities to consult, and no much larger clone falls within one base. This sample was taken from a study of memory CD4+ T cells and cytomegalovirus serostatus (dated by TCRdb to the late 2010s). With respect to the entire study: The cohort included around 33 healthy adults from Belgium, of whom 9 were CMV seropositive and 24 were CMV seronegative. To replicate a published TCR-based CMV serostatus classifier, the researchers sequenced the CD4+ memory TCRbeta repertoires of a Belgian cohort whose cytomegalovirus serostatus was known. The study at large found these results: Only CD4+CD45RO+ memory cells were sequenced, in contrast to the original study, which included naive and memory CD4+ and CD8+ populations. The original-framework classifier achieved a median bootstrapped AUC of 0.95 with a 95% CI of 0.76-1.00 on the Belgian cohort. The results were interpreted as suggesting that the CMV-associated TCR signature is mostly present in the CD4+ memory repertoire. CMV serostatus prediction reached a median bootstrapped AUC of roughly 0.96 with the original framework and 0.91 with a US-trained random forest. Among the 164 previously reported CMV-associated TCRbeta sequences, approximately 67 showed up in the CD4+ memory repertoires, with each one found in between one and five individuals.

The Quick-DNA Microprep Kit was used to extract genomic DNA from the sorted cells. Amplification of TCRbeta DNA was done with the immunoSEQ hsTCRbeta kit, following the protocol from the manufacturer. TCRbeta libraries were sequenced on an Illumina MiSeq instrument. As for the authors' bioinformatics: Following removal of out-of-frame sequences, 2.4 million or so distinct TCRbeta sequences were retained, with an average of around 67,000 per individual. Two values were used to score each individual: the count of about 150 previously reported CMV-associated TCRbeta sequences and the total count of productive distinct TCRbeta sequences. A beta-binomial model was reimplemented in Python, and scikit-learn random forests with default parameters were trained on US cohort data. Classifier performance on the Belgian cohort was reported as the median AUC with percentile confidence intervals calculated over 10,000 bootstrap iterations. TCRdb's version of the immuneACCESS table is confined to in-frame rearrangements and falls short of the full clone set. An unresolved V gene accounts for under half of the shortfall where checked; the remainder is of unknown origin. Clonal size and the V and J genes are those of that table, whereas D and trimming came from the DNA. The sample table lists roughly 54,000 clones, about 80% of them with a count of one. Under 2% of the sample lies in the top ten.

A FACSAria II was used to sort memory CD4+ T cells, defined as single viable CD3+CD4+CD8-CD45RO+ cells. CMV serostatus was assessed using a Roche Elecsys assay, by which serum IgG against CMV pp150, pp28, p38 and p52 was detected. After the samples were thawed, total CD4+ T cells were enriched through positive selection using CD4 magnetic microbeads. The samples came from a different study that was designed specifically to examine the CD4+ T cell memory repertoire. Peripheral blood mononuclear cells were isolated and cryopreserved according to standard operating procedures, and serum was kept at -80 degrees C. CD3-PerCP (BW264/56), CD4-APC (RPA-T4), CD45RO-PE (UCHT1) and CD8-Pacific Orange (3B5) antibodies were used for staining, and non-viable cells were excluded with Sytox blue. The germline V gene encodes CDR1 MNHNY and CDR2 SVGAGI (reference sequence). The CDR3, cysteine through phenylalanine, is 15 amino acids long. Just CDR3 DNA is preserved here, 45 bases in frame from base 1. After removal of 6 bases from V and 3 bases from J, the junction retains 6 bases not matched to a gene.

Sequences were obtained from memory CD4+ T cells from blood. Here the chain combines TRBV6-6 and TRBJ1-5; TRBD1 lines up with 9 middle nucleotides. The TCR sequence derives from an adult in good health and CMV-seronegative. The bases read TGTGCCAGCAGAGCCGGGACAGGGTTCAATCAGCCCCAGCATTTT. This is translated as CASRAGTGFNQPQHF.